Below, 24 T cell receptor beta chains from the same sample are listed, as sequenced in a study of regulatory T cells in long-lasting Graves disease. Documented time point: newly diagnosed GD, antithyroid drugs for less than 3 months. Making the TCR library involved RNA that had been extracted from PBMCs. Building the TCR beta libraries relied on iRepertoire HTBI primers, and CDR3 regions underwent Arm-PCR. TCRdb reprocessed the multiplex PCR reads via MiXCR and lists one record per CDR3 protein. The profile shows 400,000 to 500,000 distinct CDR3 sequences, about 15% of them singletons. These data were also reused for a study on T cells in Graves' hyperthyroidism and ophthalmopathy.

Source: peripheral blood mononuclear cells (PBMCs), taken at new diagnosis, from a patient treated with antithyroid drugs. All receptors come from a woman aged 18-29 years with Graves disease.

This clonotype has just a few counts. One base away lies a much larger clone, so this may be a sequencing read error. The CDR3: CASSSGKGQGADEQFF. CDR3 nucleotide sequence: TGTGCCAGCAGTTCAGGAAAAGGACAGGGGGCCGACGAGCAGTTCTTC. This sequence joins TRBV28 and TRBJ2-1; TRBD1 agrees at 11 bases. J lost 10 bases, V lost 4 bases, and 12 bases had no gene match. Per germline, CDR1 MDHEN and CDR2 SYDVKM. The CDR3 has 16 residues.

This clonotype was seen ten or more times. The chain carries TRBV11-2 and TRBJ1-4; D is unclear. Germline-derived CDR1 and CDR2 are SGHAT and FQNNGV. The ends were cut back, 1 base at V and 8 bases at J, with 17 bases in the middle. This CDR3 comprises 16 residues. CDR3 in DNA: TGTGCCAGCAGCTTAGGAAACCGGGCCGGTCAAGAAAAACTGTTTTTT. It is translated as CASSLGNRAGQEKLFF.

This clonotype was recorded many times. The DNA for the CDR3 is TGTGCCAGCAGCCCCTGGGAGTCAGGCTCCTACAATGAGCAGTTCTTC. It translates to CASSPWESGSYNEQFF. The chain recombines TRBV7-2 with TRBJ2-1; the D gene is possibly TRBD2 (5 bases). Germline V gives CDR1 SGHTA, CDR2 FQGNSA. This CDR3 contains 16 residues. V was shortened by 5 bases and J by 0 bases, with 14 bases between the two germline ends.

At least ten counts were recorded for this clonotype. The chain is built from TRBV20-1 and TRBJ1-2; the D is unclear. Germline CDR1 is DFQATT and CDR2 is SNEGSKA (reference sequence). Deletions cut 1 base from V and 0 bases from J, with 6 bases between. This CDR3 contains 13 residues. In DNA, the CDR3 is TGCAGTGCTAGAGGCGTCTCTAACTATGGCTACACCTTC. Translated, it gives CSARGVSNYGYTF.

The chain recombines TRBV27 with TRBJ2-5; D remains unclear. Germline CDR1 MNHEY, CDR2 SMNVEV (reference sequence). This CDR3 comprises 12 residues. Trimming cost V 4 bases and J 2 bases, with 5 bases left between them. CDR3: CASSCPQETQYF. The CDR3 nucleotides read TGTGCCAGCAGTTGTCCTCAAGAGACCCAGTACTTC.

This clonotype was seen many times. The chain links TRBV6-2 or TRBV6-3 to TRBJ2-1, with D possibly matching TRBD2 (5 bases). V was shortened by 2 bases and J by 5 bases, with 19 bases between the two germline ends. The CDR3 runs to 17 residues. From germline, CDR1 is MNHEY and CDR2 SVGEGT. The CDR3 DNA reads as TGTGCCAGCAGTTACCCGCGAGGTAGCGCGAACAACAATGAGCAGTTCTTC. This sequence encodes CASSYPRGSANNNEQFF.

This chain joins TRBV29-1 and TRBJ2-7, with D possibly being TRBD2 (7 bases). Germline values: CDR1 SQVTM, CDR2 ANQGSEA. The CDR3 is 13 amino acids. Trimming pared 3 bases from V and 7 bases from J, leaving 16 bases between. Here the CDR3 reads CSVDPFEGGEQYF. As DNA, the CDR3 is TGCAGCGTTGACCCCTTCGAGGGGGGGGAGCAGTACTTC.

This clonotype has a single count. The chain joins TRBV2 to TRBJ2-6, with TRBD1 identical over 10 bases. This CDR3 region has 14 residues. Unmatched junction bases numbered 7, after V lost 4 bases and J lost 13 bases. The germline V gene encodes CDR1 SNHLY and CDR2 FYNNEI. For the CDR3, the DNA is TGTGCCAGCAGTGGGACAGGGGGGTTTCAGGTCCTGACTTTC. Translated: CASSGTGGFQVLTF.

This chain connects TRBV11-3 to TRBJ2-5; no reliable D call. Germline loops: CDR1 SGHNT, CDR2 YENEEA. Trimming removed 5 bases from V and 5 bases from J, with 18 bases in between. The CDR3 runs 15 residues. For the CDR3, the DNA is TGTGCCAGCAGCCCCCACGCCGACAAGTTGGAGACCCAGTACTTC. This translates into CASSPHADKLETQYF. Full variable domain (rest looked up from reference TRBV11-3 and TRBJ2-5): EAGVVQSPRYKIIEKKQPVAFWCNPISGHNTLYWYLQNLGQGPELLIRYENEEAVDDSQLPKDRFSAERLKGVDSTLKIQPAELGDSAVYLCASSPHADKLETQYFGPGTRLLVL.

This clonotype was seen many times. The DNA of the CDR3 is TGTGCCAGCAGTCAACCCGGGACTAGCGGGAGGGCCACCAATGAGCAGTTCTTC. This sequence encodes CASSQPGTSGRATNEQFF. This sequence joins TRBV6-1 and TRBJ2-1, with 16 bases that match TRBD2. Germline CDR1 and CDR2: MNHNS and SASEGT. The CDR3 totals 18 residues. Trimming took 5 bases from V and 6 from J; bases not matched to a gene: 10.

This sequence joins TRBV6-5 and TRBJ1-1; D is unresolved. Germline V gene lookup returns CDR1 MNHEY and CDR2 SVGAGI. The length of the CDR3 is 14 residues. V was cut by 1 base and J by 2 bases, with 8 bases left in between. The CDR3 DNA follows: TGTGCCAGCAGTTACTTGTTCGGCAACACTGAAGCTTTCTTT. As protein: CASSYLFGNTEAFF.

This clonotype has a count of ten or more. The chain combines TRBV2 with TRBJ1-1; D unresolved. The CDR3 length is 14 residues. Trimming removed 5 bases at V and 2 bases at J, with 12 bases between. The germline gives CDR1 SNHLY, CDR2 FYNNEI. CDR3 in amino acids: CASSQDRFNTEAFF. The DNA of the CDR3 is TGTGCCAGCAGTCAGGACCGATTCAACACTGAAGCTTTCTTT. The whole variable domain, remainder taken from reference TRBV2 and TRBJ1-1, is EPEVTQTPSHQVTQMGQEVILRCVPISNHLYFYWYRQILGQKVEFLVSFYNNEISEKSEIFDDQFSVERPDGSNFTLKIRSTKLEDSAMYFCASSQDRFNTEAFFGQGTRLTVV.

There are a few counts of this clonotype. In DNA, the CDR3 is TGTGCCAGCAGCTTCCCGACTAGCGGGAGCTCCTACAATGAGCAGTTCTTC. It codes for CASSFPTSGSSYNEQFF. The rearrangement uses TRBV7-2 and TRBJ2-1; 12 bases agree with TRBD2. The CDR3 is 17 amino acids. Trimming at V came to 3 bases and at J to 0 bases, leaving 3 bases not matched to a gene. Germline CDR1 is SGHTA and CDR2 is FQGNSA. The entire variable domain, with the rest obtained from reference TRBV7-2 and TRBJ2-1, is as follows: GAGVSQSPSNKVTEKGKDVELRCDPISGHTALYWYRQSLGQGLEFLIYFQGNSAPDKSGLPSDRFSAERTGGSVSTLTIQRTQQEDSAVYLCASSFPTSGSSYNEQFFGPGTRLTVL.

This clonotype has more than one count but fewer than ten. The chain links TRBV20-1 to TRBJ2-4; D might be TRBD1 (5 bases). CDR1 and CDR2 (germline): DFQATT, SNEGSKA (reference sequence). This CDR3 is 16 amino acids long. The V gene lost 6 bases and the J gene lost 0 bases, with 18 bases spanning the gap. The DNA for the CDR3 is TGCAGTGCCCCTAGGGTGGACACCGTAGCCAAAAACATTCAGTACTTC. This sequence encodes CSAPRVDTVAKNIQYF.

This clonotype was seen a handful of times. The V and J genes are TRBV27 and TRBJ2-7; 8 bases agree with TRBD1. After removal of 6 bases from V and 5 bases from J, the junction contained 9 bases not matched to a gene. Germline values: CDR1 MNHEY, CDR2 SMNVEV (reference sequence). The CDR3 spans 14 residues. CDR3: CASRKTGGLDEQYF. As DNA, the CDR3 is TGTGCCAGCAGAAAAACAGGGGGACTCGACGAGCAGTACTTC.

This clonotype was found many times. The rearrangement joins TRBV11-2 to TRBJ2-1, with TRBD2 matching over 14 bases. V dropped 5 bases and J dropped 15; count of bases not matched to a gene: 6. Germline V gene sequence: CDR1 SGHAT, CDR2 FQNNGV. This CDR3 spans 13 amino acids. This CDR3 is CASSRGLAGEWFF. DNA for the CDR3: TGTGCCAGCAGCCGGGGACTAGCGGGAGAGTGGTTCTTC.

This clonotype has a count of ten or more. The genes are TRBV7-9 and TRBJ2-3; 10 bases align to TRBD2. CDR3 length: 19 residues. Germline-derived CDR1 and CDR2 are SEHNR and FQNEAQ (reference sequence). Unmatched junction bases numbered 16, after V lost 5 bases and J lost 2 bases. The CDR3 loop is CASSPPRVGLAEHTDTQYF. The CDR3 DNA is TGTGCCAGCAGCCCGCCTAGGGTTGGACTAGCGGAGCACACAGATACGCAGTATTTT.

Details on this clonotype: The junction differs from germline at one of its ends, possibly a read error. The chain has TRBV18 and TRBJ2-3, with D perhaps given as TRBD1 or TRBD2 (6 bases each). The J call is in doubt because the DNA end fits TRBJ2-5 better. The CDR3 runs to 16 residues. In germline, CDR1 is KGHSH, CDR2 LQKENI. CDR3 region: CAGSETRGSGLETQYF. DNA of the CDR3: TGTGCCGGCTCGGAGACTAGGGGGAGTGGGTTGGAGACCCAGTACTTC.

The chain uses TRBV7-3 and TRBJ2-2; D perhaps matches TRBD2 (6 bases). In germline, CDR1 is SGHTA, CDR2 FQGTGA. Trimming took off 1 base at V and 1 base at J, with 10 bases between the two ends. This CDR3 contains 16 residues. CDR3 amino acids: CASSLSRRGNTGELFF. In nucleotides, the CDR3 is TGTGCCAGCAGCTTAAGTCGGAGGGGGAACACCGGGGAGCTGTTTTTT.

The chain combines TRBV28 with TRBJ1-3; D not certain. Germline loops: CDR1 MDHEN, CDR2 SYDVKM. The CDR3 is made up of 15 amino acids. V was pared by 2 bases and J by 3 bases, with 11 bases between. CDR3 region: CASSLGRNIGNTIYF. The CDR3 DNA reads as TGTGCCAGCAGTTTAGGTCGGAATATTGGAAACACCATATATTTT.

This clonotype has only a few counts. CDR3: CATSRDPGVGTDTQYF. DNA for the CDR3: TGTGCCACCAGCAGAGATCCAGGGGTAGGCACAGATACGCAGTATTTT. The chain is built from TRBV15 and TRBJ2-3; tentative D call: TRBD1 (6 bases). Per germline, CDR1 LNHNV and CDR2 YYDKDF (reference sequence). The CDR3 has 16 residues. Trimming removed 0 bases at V and 1 base at J, with 11 bases between.

This clonotype has a count of ten or more. The chain combines TRBV18 with TRBJ2-7, with D possibly being TRBD2 (6 bases). The CDR3 has 15 amino acids. V was cut by 6 bases and J by 3 bases, with 18 bases left in between. Germline lookup yields CDR1 KGHSH and CDR2 LQKENI. The CDR3 nucleotides are TGTGCCAGCTCGTCCAAGCGGGCCTTGGGCTACGAGCAGTACTTC. Amino acids: CASSSKRALGYEQYF.

The chain carries TRBV27 and TRBJ1-3; D unclear. The germline CDR1 and CDR2 sequences are MNHEY and SMNVEV (reference sequence). This CDR3 has 15 residues. V was clipped by 2 bases and J by 0 bases, with 8 bases between them. The CDR3 nucleotides read TGTGCCAGCAGTTTAACCCTGAACTCTGGAAACACCATATATTTT. Protein: CASSLTLNSGNTIYF.

The chain combines TRBV7-2 with TRBJ2-1, with D unresolved. With the DNA end fitting TRBJ2-5 better, the J assignment may be wrong. Germline CDR1 SGHTA, CDR2 FQGNSA. The CDR3 is 12 residues long. CDR3: CASSPPRETQYF. Here the CDR3 DNA reads TGTGCCAGCAGCCCCCCACGGGAGACCCAGTACTTC.